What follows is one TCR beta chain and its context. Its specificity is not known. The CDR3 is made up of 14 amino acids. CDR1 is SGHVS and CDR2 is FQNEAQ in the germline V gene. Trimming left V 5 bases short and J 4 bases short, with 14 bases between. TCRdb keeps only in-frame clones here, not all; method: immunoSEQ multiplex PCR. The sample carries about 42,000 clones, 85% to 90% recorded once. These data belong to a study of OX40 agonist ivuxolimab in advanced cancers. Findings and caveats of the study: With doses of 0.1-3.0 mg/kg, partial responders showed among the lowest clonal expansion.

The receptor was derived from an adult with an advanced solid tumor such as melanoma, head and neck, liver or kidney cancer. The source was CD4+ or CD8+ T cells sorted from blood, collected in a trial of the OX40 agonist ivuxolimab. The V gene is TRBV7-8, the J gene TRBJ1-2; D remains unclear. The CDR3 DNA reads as TGTGCCAGCAGCCCCCCGGATCGAATCTATGGCTACACCTTC. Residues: CASSPPDRIYGYTF.